One and the same sample provided the 25 T cell receptor beta chains below, sequenced in a study of cytotoxic CD8 clonotypes in ibrutinib-treated CLL. TCRdb's copy holds only in-frame clones and misses some; the assay was immunoSEQ multiplex PCR. The sample lists approximately 160,000 clones, 70% to 90% occurring once. Sample: PBMCs, taken at disease progression, from a patient treated with ibrutinib. All receptors come from a human donor with chronic lymphocytic leukemia.

In its sample, this clone was seen a few times. The chain joins TRBV23-1 to TRBJ2-2; TRBD1 matches at 7 bases. TRBV23-1 is classed as an ORF, of uncertain function. The CDR3 extends over 17 amino acids. The ends lost 6 bases at V and 2 bases at J; junction bases unmatched: 12. The chain's CDR3 is CASSHMTGTVNTGELFF. The CDR3 DNA follows: TGCGCCAGCAGCCACATGACCGGGACAGTAAACACCGGGGAGCTGTTTTTT.

The V and J genes are TRBV18 and TRBJ1-1; D is undetermined. V was shortened by 5 bases and J by 2 bases, with 18 bases between the two germline ends. Germline V gives CDR1 KGHSH, CDR2 LQKENI. The CDR3 covers 16 residues. CDR3 protein: CASSKQLLRANTEAFF. The DNA for the CDR3 is TGTGCCAGCTCAAAACAATTGTTAAGGGCAAACACTGAAGCTTTCTTT. Based on the CDR3 plus reference TRBV18 and TRBJ1-1, the full variable domain is NAGVMQNPRHLVRRRGQEARLRCSPMKGHSHVYWYRQLPEEGLKFMVYLQKENIIDESGMPKERFSAEFPKEGPSILRIQQVVRGDSAAYFCASSKQLLRANTEAFFGQGTRLTVV.

V is TRBV11-2 and J is TRBJ2-5, with TRBD1 matching 9 bases. J lost 5 bases, V lost 2 bases, and 3 bases had no gene match. Germline CDR1 and CDR2: SGHAT and FQNNGV. This CDR3 has 14 amino acids. CDR3 in amino acids: CASSLRTGVETQYF. The CDR3 DNA follows: TGTGCCAGCAGCTTAAGGACAGGGGTTGAGACCCAGTACTTC.

This clone was recorded once. The genes are TRBV6-5 and TRBJ1-2, with a weak D call TRBD1 (5 bases). CDR3 length: 13 residues. CDR1 and CDR2 (germline): MNHEY, SVGAGI. V shed 0 bases and J shed 8 bases, with 10 bases lying between them. The CDR3: CASSYSGQRGYTF. In DNA form, the CDR3 reads TGTGCCAGCAGTTACTCTGGACAACGGGGCTACACCTTC.

The chain couples TRBV9 to TRBJ2-7, with D perhaps TRBD1 or TRBD2 (6 bases each). The CDR3 extends over 15 amino acids. V lost 2 bases and J 1 base, leaving 13 bases between the germline ends. The germline gives CDR1 SGDLS, CDR2 YYNGEE. CDR3 sequence reads: CASSVGGTQSYEQYF. As DNA, the CDR3 is TGTGCCAGCAGCGTTGGAGGGACACAGTCCTACGAGCAGTACTTC. Full variable domain (rest looked up from reference TRBV9 and TRBJ2-7): DSGVTQTPKHLITATGQRVTLRCSPRSGDLSVYWYQQSLDQGLQFLIQYYNGEERAKGNILERFSAQQFPDLHSELNLSSLELGDSALYFCASSVGGTQSYEQYFGPGTRLTVT.

The rearrangement uses TRBV7-9 and TRBJ1-3; TRBD1 might be the D (5 bases). The germline gives CDR1 SEHNR, CDR2 FQNEAQ (reference sequence). V was trimmed by 5 bases and J by 0 bases, leaving 8 bases between them. CDR3 size: 14 residues. The CDR3 spells CASSQTASGNTIYF. As DNA, the CDR3 is TGTGCCAGCAGCCAGACAGCCTCTGGAAACACCATATATTTT.

In its sample, this clone was seen once. J is TRBJ1-3 and V is TRBV19; 7 nucleotides match TRBD1. Trimming cost V 7 bases and J 1 base; bases outside gene matches: 13. The CDR3 spans 17 residues. Per the germline V gene, CDR1 is LNHDA and CDR2 is SQIVND (reference sequence). The CDR3 loop reads CASIPLGPTGSGNTIYF. The CDR3 coding sequence is TGTGCCAGTATCCCCCTCGGGCCGACAGGGTCTGGAAACACCATATATTTT.

J is TRBJ2-7 and V is TRBV27, with TRBD2 identical over 8 bases. V was clipped by 8 bases and J by 5 bases; unmatched bases: 11. The CDR3 loop spans 14 amino acids. Germline CDR1 reads MNHEY; CDR2 reads SMNVEV (reference sequence). In DNA, the CDR3 is TGTGCCAGCGCCCTTACCGGGACTAGGGACGAGCAGTACTTC. Translating gives CASALTGTRDEQYF.

J is TRBJ1-5 and V is TRBV30; a possible D gene is TRBD1 (6 bases). The germline gives CDR1 GTSNPN, CDR2 SVGIG (reference sequence). The CDR3 loop spans 13 amino acids. V was shortened by 3 bases and J by 4 bases, with 10 bases between the two germline ends. For the CDR3, the DNA is TGTGCCTGGAGCCCTACAGGGAATCAGCCCCAGCATTTT. Translated: CAWSPTGNQPQHF. Supplemented by reference TRBV30 and TRBJ1-5, the full variable domain reads SQTIHQWPATLVQPVGSPLSLECTVEGTSNPNLYWYRQAAGRGLQLLFYSVGIGQISSEVPQNLSASRPQDRQFILSSKKLLLSDSGFYLCAWSPTGNQPQHFGDGTRLSIL.

The gene calls are TRBV6-5 and TRBJ2-2, with 7 bases that match TRBD2. The CDR3 totals 15 residues. V lost 2 bases, J lost 8 bases, and 8 bases stayed unmatched. CDR1 and CDR2 (germline): MNHEY, SVGAGI. The DNA for the CDR3 is TGTGCCAGCAGTTACCCCAGCGGGGTAAAAGGGGAGCTGTTTTTT. It specifies CASSYPSGVKGELFF.

This clone came up once. The gene calls are TRBV7-9 and TRBJ2-7, with 10 bases that match TRBD2. Germline V gene lookup returns CDR1 SEHNR and CDR2 FQNEAQ (reference sequence). V shed 5 bases, J shed 6 bases, and the junction held 13 bases outside the gene matches. This CDR3 is built from 16 residues. CDR3 region: CASSATFLAGEGEQYF. The CDR3 DNA follows: TGTGCCAGCAGCGCTACGTTCCTAGCGGGAGAGGGCGAGCAGTACTTC.

The genes are TRBV6-5 and TRBJ1-2; 7 bases match TRBD1. V shed 5 bases and J 6 bases; nucleotides not matched to a gene: 12. The CDR3 length is 15 residues. Per the germline V gene, CDR1 is MNHEY and CDR2 is SVGAGI. The DNA for the CDR3 is TGTGCCAGCAGTCTAGGAGACAGGGTACTAAATGGCTACACCTTC. Amino acid sequence: CASSLGDRVLNGYTF.

The V and J genes are TRBV5-1 and TRBJ2-1; D is unclear. Germline CDR1 is SGHRS and CDR2 is YFSETQ. There are 14 residues in the CDR3. Trimming stripped 0 bases from V and 5 bases from J, with 9 bases between. CDR3 in amino acids: CASSLESENNEQFF. CDR3 bases: TGCGCCAGCAGCTTGGAGAGTGAGAACAATGAGCAGTTCTTC.

CDR3 DNA: TGTGCCAGTAATCCGGGACTAGCGGGAGGTGAGCAGTTCTTC. Amino acid sequence: CASNPGLAGGEQFF. This chain connects TRBV19 to TRBJ2-1; 15 bases map to TRBD2. This CDR3 has 14 amino acids. V shed 7 bases, J shed 9 bases, and the junction held 4 bases outside the gene matches. Germline CDR1 and CDR2: LNHDA and SQIVND (reference sequence).

V gene TRBV19 combines with J gene TRBJ2-7; TRBD1 aligns across 10 bases. This CDR3 has 16 residues. Per the germline V gene, CDR1 is LNHDA and CDR2 is SQIVND (reference sequence). The junction had 9 bases not matched to a gene; V was cut back by 4 bases and J by 3 bases. The CDR3 sequence is CASSTYRDRGGYEQYF. CDR3 in DNA: TGTGCCAGTAGTACGTACCGGGACAGGGGTGGCTACGAGCAGTACTTC.

The chain recombines TRBV14 with TRBJ2-7; 7 bases agree with TRBD2. Trimming took 7 bases from V and 3 from J; bases not matched to a gene: 9. This CDR3 has 14 residues. Germline assignment: CDR1 SGHDN and CDR2 FVKESK. CDR3 amino acids: CASTLSSSGYEQYF. CDR3 coding DNA: TGTGCCAGCACTTTATCTTCTAGCGGCTACGAGCAGTACTTC.

The CDR3 spells CASSAILYSGANVLTF. CDR3 bases: TGTGCCAGCAGCGCCATACTGTACTCTGGGGCCAACGTCCTGACTTTC. V and J are TRBV9 and TRBJ2-6; no reliable D call. The length of the CDR3 is 16 residues. V lost 3 bases and J lost 0, with 10 bases in between. Germline V lookup: CDR1 SGDLS, CDR2 YYNGEE.

This clone was observed a few times. The genes are TRBV18 and TRBJ2-2, with 10 positions matching TRBD1. V gave up 4 bases and J gave up 0 bases; unmatched junction bases: 2. The germline V gene has CDR1 KGHSH and CDR2 LQKENI. The CDR3 covers 16 residues. DNA of the CDR3: TGTGCCAGCTCACTAGGACAGGGGGCGAACACCGGGGAGCTGTTTTTT. Translation: CASSLGQGANTGELFF.

In its sample, this clone ranks as medium-sized. V and J are TRBV6-1 and TRBJ1-5; D is unclear. The CDR3 is 15 amino acids. Germline CDR1 MNHNS, CDR2 SASEGT. V shed 4 bases and J shed 0 bases, with 10 bases lying between them. CDR3 region: CASSGWVDSNQPQHF. The CDR3 coding sequence is TGTGCCAGCAGTGGTTGGGTAGATAGCAATCAGCCCCAGCATTTT.

The CDR3 region is CASSRLSNEQFF. CDR3 nucleotide sequence: TGTGCCAGCAGCAGACTGTCGAATGAGCAGTTCTTC. J is TRBJ2-1 and V is TRBV6-1, with D unclear. From germline, CDR1 is MNHNS and CDR2 SASEGT. With 6 bases removed from V and 7 bases from J, the gap between germline ends came to 10 bases. The CDR3 loop spans 12 amino acids.

The chain recombines TRBV7-2 with TRBJ1-2, with 7 positions matching TRBD1. The germline gives CDR1 SGHTA, CDR2 FQGNSA. The CDR3 length is 12 residues. V was pared by 1 base and J by 14 bases, with 7 bases of the junction left unmatched. CDR3 loop: CASSLVKGAETF. In DNA, the CDR3 is TGTGCCAGCAGCTTAGTGAAGGGGGCGGAAACCTTC.

In its sample, this clone was seen a few times. This rearrangement joins TRBV10-1 to TRBJ2-3; 10 bases are a match to TRBD1. The CDR3 is 15 amino acids. The germline CDR1 and CDR2 sequences are WNHNN and SYGVQD (reference sequence). Trimming cost V 2 bases and J 1 base; bases outside gene matches: 0. CDR3: CASSEGTGGTDTQYF. Here the CDR3 DNA reads TGCGCCAGCAGTGAGGGGACAGGGGGCACAGATACGCAGTATTTT.

J is TRBJ2-5 and V is TRBV29-1, with no clear D. Germline CDR1 SQVTM, CDR2 ANQGSEA. V lost 5 bases and J lost 5, with 9 bases in between. This CDR3 is built from 11 residues. Written as DNA, the CDR3 is TGCAGCGTTCTCCCGGAGGAGACCCAGTACTTC. It encodes CSVLPEETQYF.

This chain connects TRBV2 to TRBJ2-7; D remains unclear. Germline V lookup: CDR1 SNHLY, CDR2 FYNNEI. The ends were cut back, 7 bases at V and 3 bases at J, with 10 bases in the middle. The CDR3 sequence is 12 residues long. CDR3 sequence reads: CASTTLGYEQYF. CDR3 DNA: TGTGCCAGCACAACGCTCGGCTACGAGCAGTACTTC. Using reference TRBV2 and TRBJ2-7 for the parts outside the CDR3, the full variable domain is EPEVTQTPSHQVTQMGQEVILRCVPISNHLYFYWYRQILGQKVEFLVSFYNNEISEKSEIFDDQFSVERPDGSNFTLKIRSTKLEDSAMYFCASTTLGYEQYFGPGTRLTVT.

This chain joins TRBV7-3 and TRBJ2-3; 12 bases map to TRBD2. Trimming cost V 2 bases and J 4 bases; bases outside gene matches: 7. CDR1 is SGHTA, CDR2 FQGTGA, per germline. The length of the CDR3 is 17 residues. The CDR3 region has the DNA TGTGCCAGCAGCTTATCGCTAGCGGGAGGGCCCCCAGATACGCAGTATTTT. Translation: CASSLSLAGGPPDTQYF. Filled out from reference TRBV7-3 and TRBJ2-3, the complete variable domain reads GAGVSQTPSNKVTEKGKYVELRCDPISGHTALYWYRQSLGQGPEFLIYFQGTGAADDSGLPNDRFFAVRPEGSVSTLKIQRTERGDSAVYLCASSLSLAGGPPDTQYFGPGTRLTVL.